These 12 T cell receptor beta chains share one sample of origin, sequenced in a study of early T cells in non-severe SARS-CoV-2 infection listed by TCRdb under 2021. Library preparation was by 5' RACE. These reads were obtained on a NextSeq 500. Using fastp trimming at Q25 and MiXCR clonotype assembly, TCRdb reanalyzed the public sequencing data and kept in-frame beta chains. Merged by CDR3 protein, the rows form single entries marked with the most common genes and DNA. For this sample there are tens of thousands of distinct CDR3 sequences; approximately 5.9% appear just once. The top ten hold approximately 5% of the sample. Material: whole blood. Receptors were obtained from an adult who was a healthcare worker with PCR-confirmed SARS-CoV-2 infection or an uninfected control (not recorded which).

Ten or more counts support this clonotype. The CDR3 sequence: CSVGAPGQISEQYF. The DNA for the CDR3 is TGCAGCGTGGGAGCCCCGGGACAGATATCCGAGCAGTACTTC. The V gene is TRBV29-1, the J gene TRBJ2-7, with 7 bases matching TRBD1. V shed 6 bases, J shed 6 bases, and the junction held 14 bases outside the gene matches. The CDR3 covers 14 residues. Germline CDR1 reads SQVTM; CDR2 reads ANQGSEA.

This clonotype was observed many times. The V call is TRBV3-1, the J call TRBJ2-4; maybe TRBD2 (5 bases). This CDR3 region has 17 residues. Trimming left V 2 bases short and J 3 bases short, with 17 bases between. The V gene's germline CDR1 is LGHDT and CDR2 YNNKEL (reference sequence). CDR3 region: CASSQISPGVGKNIQYF. In DNA form, the CDR3 reads TGTGCCAGCAGCCAAATTTCCCCCGGGGTTGGCAAAAACATTCAGTACTTC.

There are many counts of this clonotype. The chain carries TRBV6-2 or TRBV6-3 and TRBJ1-1, with D maybe TRBD1 (6 bases). This CDR3 contains 15 residues. The germline V gene has CDR1 MNHEY and CDR2 SVGEGT. Trimming stripped 0 bases from V and 1 base from J, with 9 bases between. CDR3 sequence reads: CASSYSGGANTEAFF. CDR3 in DNA: TGTGCCAGCAGTTACTCAGGGGGAGCGAACACTGAAGCTTTCTTT.

This clonotype came up a few times. J is TRBJ2-3 and V is TRBV29-1; 9 nucleotides align to TRBD2. This CDR3 comprises 13 residues. The germline V gene has CDR1 SQVTM and CDR2 ANQGSEA. After removal of 4 bases from V and 6 bases from J, the junction contained 5 bases not matched to a gene. CDR3 amino acids: CSVAGGRGDTQYF. The CDR3 region has the DNA TGCAGCGTTGCCGGCGGGAGGGGGGATACGCAGTATTTT.

In this sample, this clonotype turned up many times. The chain has TRBV5-1 and TRBJ1-1, with D possibly matching TRBD1 (5 bases). V gave up 4 bases and J gave up 5 bases, with 18 bases separating them. Germline lookup yields CDR1 SGHRS and CDR2 YFSETQ. The CDR3 runs 15 residues. The CDR3, as DNA: TGCGCCAGCAGCCTACTGGGGGGAGGAAGGACTGAAGCTTTCTTT. Amino acid sequence: CASSLLGGGRTEAFF.

Ten or more counts support this clonotype. The rearrangement links TRBV7-2 to TRBJ2-3; the D gene is possibly TRBD2 (5 bases). Trimming shortened V by 1 base and J by 5 bases, and 7 bases separated the two germline ends. The CDR3 contains 13 residues. Germline CDR1 and CDR2: SGHTA and FQGNSA. The CDR3: CASSLGAGDTQYF. The CDR3 nucleotides read TGTGCCAGCAGCTTAGGTGCGGGAGATACGCAGTATTTT.

This clonotype was found many times. This rearrangement joins TRBV6-1 to TRBJ2-1, with D perhaps matching TRBD1 or TRBD2 (5 bases each). With 8 bases removed from V and 4 bases from J, the gap between germline ends came to 15 bases. This CDR3 has 14 amino acids. The V gene's germline CDR1 is MNHNS and CDR2 SASEGT. This chain's CDR3 is CASPPGDLYNEQFF. CDR3 DNA sequence: TGTGCCAGCCCCCCCGGGGACCTGTACAATGAGCAGTTCTTC.

The table lists this clonotype with many counts. The CDR3 DNA sequence: TGTGCCAGCACCCCCCAACCCGGGACTAGGAAGAACAATGAGCAGTTCTTC. Amino acid sequence: CASTPQPGTRKNNEQFF. The chain joins TRBV7-9 to TRBJ2-1; 8 bases are shared with TRBD2. The germline V gene encodes CDR1 SEHNR and CDR2 FQNEAQ (reference sequence). Losses at the gene ends were 7 bases for V and 5 bases for J; bases not matched to a gene: 16. CDR3 length equals 17 residues.

The chain is built from TRBV28 and TRBJ2-3, with D possibly being TRBD2 (6 bases). The CDR3 is made up of 16 amino acids. Between the trimmed V and J ends, which lost 6 bases and 3 bases, there was a span of 19 bases. Germline-derived CDR1 and CDR2 are MDHEN and SYDVKM. The DNA for the CDR3 is TGTGCCAGCAGAGGCCCTTATCCTAGCGAAACAGATACGCAGTATTTT. As protein: CASRGPYPSETDTQYF.

This clonotype was found many times. The chain is built from TRBV10-3 and TRBJ2-5; D is possibly TRBD1 (5 bases). The CDR3 consists of 14 residues. The germline V gene encodes CDR1 ENHRY and CDR2 SYGVKD. Trimming removed 3 bases at V and 3 bases at J, with 11 bases between. The CDR3 spells CAISDRRREETQYF. CDR3 nucleotides: TGTGCCATCAGTGACCGGCGCAGGGAAGAGACCCAGTACTTC.

This clonotype showed up many times. This chain connects TRBV10-2 to TRBJ2-7, with D unclear. CDR1 is WSHSY, CDR2 SAAADI, per germline. The CDR3 length is 13 residues. Trimming cost V 4 bases and J 0 bases, with 7 bases left between them. CDR3 loop: CASSGAFSYEQYF. DNA of the CDR3: TGCGCCAGCAGTGGGGCGTTCTCCTACGAGCAGTACTTC.

At least ten counts were recorded for this clonotype. This chain joins TRBV19 and TRBJ1-5; D gene uncertain. CDR3 length equals 14 residues. Looked up from germline, CDR1 is LNHDA and CDR2 is SQIVND (reference sequence). V lost 3 bases to trimming and J lost 9 bases, with 15 bases between them. CDR3 nucleotides: TGTGCCAGTAGTATTGACCCCCGCGTGGGGCCCCAGCATTTT. Encoded protein: CASSIDPRVGPQHF.